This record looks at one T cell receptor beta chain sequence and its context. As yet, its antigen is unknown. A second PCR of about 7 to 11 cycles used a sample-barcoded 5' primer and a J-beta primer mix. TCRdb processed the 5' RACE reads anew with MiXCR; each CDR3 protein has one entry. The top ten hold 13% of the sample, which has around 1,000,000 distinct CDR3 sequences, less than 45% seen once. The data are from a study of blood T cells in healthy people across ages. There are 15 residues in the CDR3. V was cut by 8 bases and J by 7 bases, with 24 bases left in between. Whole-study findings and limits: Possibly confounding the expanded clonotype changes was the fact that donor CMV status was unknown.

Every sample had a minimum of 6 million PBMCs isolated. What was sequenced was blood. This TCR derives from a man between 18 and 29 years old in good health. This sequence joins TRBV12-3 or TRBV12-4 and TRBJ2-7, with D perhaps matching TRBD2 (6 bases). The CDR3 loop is CASPPTGTFYNEQYF. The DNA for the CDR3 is TGTGCCAGCCCACCAACCGGGACTTTCTACAATGAGCAGTACTTC.